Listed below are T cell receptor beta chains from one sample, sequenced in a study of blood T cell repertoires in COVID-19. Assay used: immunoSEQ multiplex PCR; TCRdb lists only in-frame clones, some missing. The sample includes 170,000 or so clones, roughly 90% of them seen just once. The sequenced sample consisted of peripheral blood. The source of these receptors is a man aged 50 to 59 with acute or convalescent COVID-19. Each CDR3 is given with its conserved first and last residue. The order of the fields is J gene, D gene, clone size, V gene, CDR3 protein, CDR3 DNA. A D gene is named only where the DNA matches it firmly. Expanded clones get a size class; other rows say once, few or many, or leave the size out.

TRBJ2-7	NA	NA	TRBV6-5	CASSYVGGPYEQYF	TGTGCCAGCAGTTACGTGGGGGGACCCTACGAGCAGTACTTC
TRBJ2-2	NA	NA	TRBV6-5	CASSQGHYTGELFF	TGTGCCAGCAGTCAGGGACACTACACCGGGGAGCTGTTTTTT
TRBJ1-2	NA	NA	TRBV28	CASSSPYRNYGYTF	TGTGCCAGCAGTTCCCCATACAGAAACTATGGCTACACCTTC
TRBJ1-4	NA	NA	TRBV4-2	CASSQRTGSEKLFF	TGTGCCAGCAGCCAACGAACAGGGAGTGAAAAACTGTTTTTT
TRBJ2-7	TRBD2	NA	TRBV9	CASSETGREPAYEQYF	TGTGCCAGCAGCGAAACGGGGAGGGAGCCAGCCTACGAGCAGTACTTC
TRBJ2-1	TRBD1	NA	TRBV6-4	CASRVQGEGGYEQFF	TGTGCCAGCAGGGTACAGGGGGAAGGTGGCTATGAGCAGTTCTTC
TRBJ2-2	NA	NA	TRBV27	CASTNLRRGGAGELFF	TGTGCCAGCACCAACCTCCGTAGGGGGGGGGCCGGGGAGCTGTTTTTT
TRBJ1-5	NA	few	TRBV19	CASSILGAGNQPQHF	TGTGCCAGTAGTATTTTGGGGGCAGGCAATCAGCCCCAGCATTTT
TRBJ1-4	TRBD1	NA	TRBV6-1	CASSLDRGSGEKLFF	TGTGCCAGCAGTTTGGACAGGGGAAGTGGTGAAAAACTGTTTTTT
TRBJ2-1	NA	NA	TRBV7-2	CASSLGLYNEQFF	TGTGCCAGCAGCTTGGGCCTATACAATGAGCAGTTCTTC
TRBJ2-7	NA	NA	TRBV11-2	CASSSTWWSYEQYF	TGTGCCAGCAGCTCCACATGGTGGTCCTACGAGCAGTACTTC
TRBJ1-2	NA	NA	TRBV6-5	CASTRTSSNYGYTF	TGTGCCAGCACCCGGACATCATCTAACTATGGCTACACCTTC
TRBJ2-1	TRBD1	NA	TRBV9	CASSGGTGEGNEQFF	TGTGCCAGCAGCGGGGGGACAGGGGAGGGCAATGAGCAGTTCTTC
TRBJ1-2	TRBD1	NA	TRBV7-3	CASSETGGYGYTF	TGTGCCAGCAGCGAAACAGGGGGCTATGGCTACACCTTC
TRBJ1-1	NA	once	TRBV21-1	CASSRGQGVNTEAFF	TGTGCCAGCAGCAGGGGACAGGGGGTCAACACTGAAGCTTTCTTT
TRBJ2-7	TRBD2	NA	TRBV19	CASSSGTIATYEQYF	TGTGCCAGTAGTTCTGGGACTATTGCGACCTACGAGCAGTACTTC
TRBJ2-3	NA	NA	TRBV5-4	CASSVQGGADTQYF	TGTGCCAGCTCGGTACAGGGAGGGGCAGATACGCAGTATTTT
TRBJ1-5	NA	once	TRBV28	CATRGREIQHF	TGTGCCACAAGAGGAAGGGAGATCCAGCATTTT
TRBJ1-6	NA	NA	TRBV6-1	CASSEKEVSYNSPLHF	TGTGCCAGCAGTGAAAAAGAGGTCTCCTATAATTCACCCCTCCACTTT
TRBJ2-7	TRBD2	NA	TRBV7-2	CASSLDGLVLSYEQYF	TGTGCCAGCAGCTTAGATGGACTAGTCCTTTCCTACGAGCAGTACTTC
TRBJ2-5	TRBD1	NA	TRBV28	CASSLYDRGRETQYF	TGTGCCAGCAGTTTATACGACAGGGGGAGGGAGACCCAGTACTTC
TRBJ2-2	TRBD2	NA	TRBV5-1	CASSSPRTSLNTGELFF	TGCGCCAGCAGCTCCCCAAGGACTAGCTTGAACACCGGGGAGCTGTTTTTT
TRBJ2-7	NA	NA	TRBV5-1	CASSLGDRFYEQYF	TGCGCCAGCAGCTTGGGTGACAGGTTTTACGAGCAGTACTTC
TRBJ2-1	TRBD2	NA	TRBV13	CASSLAGGHHNEQFF	TGTGCCAGCAGCTTAGCGGGGGGGCATCACAATGAGCAGTTCTTC
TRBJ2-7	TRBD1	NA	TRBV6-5	CASRGMGQGYEQYF	TGTGCCAGCAGGGGTATGGGACAGGGCTACGAGCAGTACTTC
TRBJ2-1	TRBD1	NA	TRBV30	CAWSTGQGAYEQFF	TGTGCCTGGAGTACGGGACAGGGGGCCTATGAGCAGTTCTTC
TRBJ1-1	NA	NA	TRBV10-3	CAIMENAVEAFF	TGTGCCATCATGGAGAATGCAGTTGAAGCTTTCTTT
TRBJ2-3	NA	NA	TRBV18	CASSPRASRASTDTQYF	TGTGCCAGCTCACCACGTGCAAGTAGAGCTAGCACAGATACGCAGTATTTT
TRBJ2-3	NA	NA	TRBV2	CASKGGVPTDTQYF	TGTGCCAGCAAAGGGGGGGTGCCCACAGATACGCAGTATTTT
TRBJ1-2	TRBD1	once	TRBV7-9	CASSPGTGDGGYTF	TGTGCCAGCAGCCCCGGGACAGGGGATGGTGGCTACACCTTC
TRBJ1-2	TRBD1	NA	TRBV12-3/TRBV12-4	CASSSGQGYGYTF	TGTGCCAGCAGCTCGGGACAGGGTTATGGCTACACCTTC
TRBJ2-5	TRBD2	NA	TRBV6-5	CASMVAGRGETQYF	TGTGCCAGCATGGTAGCGGGGAGGGGCGAGACCCAGTACTTC
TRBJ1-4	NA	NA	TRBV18	CASSVHRGANEKLFF	TGTGCCAGCTCAGTCCACCGGGGTGCTAATGAAAAACTGTTTTTT
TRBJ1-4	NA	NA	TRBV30	CAWSVHGGGEKLFF	TGTGCCTGGAGTGTACATGGGGGAGGAGAAAAACTGTTTTTT
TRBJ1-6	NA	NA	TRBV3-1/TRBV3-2	CASSQVRGLSSPLHF	TGTGCCAGCAGCCAAGTAAGGGGATTAAGCTCACCCCTCCACTTT
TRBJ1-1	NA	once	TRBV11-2	CASAGGEDTEAFF	TGTGCCAGCGCGGGGGGAGAGGACACTGAAGCTTTCTTT
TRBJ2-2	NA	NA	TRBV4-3	CASSQEAAANTGELFF	TGCGCCAGCAGCCAAGAGGCCGCCGCGAACACCGGGGAGCTGTTTTTT
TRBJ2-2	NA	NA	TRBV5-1	CASSSRDMNTGELFF	TGCGCCAGCAGCTCCCGGGACATGAACACCGGGGAGCTGTTTTTT
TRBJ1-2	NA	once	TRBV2	CASSPIALPNYGYTF	TGTGCCAGCAGCCCAATAGCCCTACCCAACTATGGCTACACCTTC